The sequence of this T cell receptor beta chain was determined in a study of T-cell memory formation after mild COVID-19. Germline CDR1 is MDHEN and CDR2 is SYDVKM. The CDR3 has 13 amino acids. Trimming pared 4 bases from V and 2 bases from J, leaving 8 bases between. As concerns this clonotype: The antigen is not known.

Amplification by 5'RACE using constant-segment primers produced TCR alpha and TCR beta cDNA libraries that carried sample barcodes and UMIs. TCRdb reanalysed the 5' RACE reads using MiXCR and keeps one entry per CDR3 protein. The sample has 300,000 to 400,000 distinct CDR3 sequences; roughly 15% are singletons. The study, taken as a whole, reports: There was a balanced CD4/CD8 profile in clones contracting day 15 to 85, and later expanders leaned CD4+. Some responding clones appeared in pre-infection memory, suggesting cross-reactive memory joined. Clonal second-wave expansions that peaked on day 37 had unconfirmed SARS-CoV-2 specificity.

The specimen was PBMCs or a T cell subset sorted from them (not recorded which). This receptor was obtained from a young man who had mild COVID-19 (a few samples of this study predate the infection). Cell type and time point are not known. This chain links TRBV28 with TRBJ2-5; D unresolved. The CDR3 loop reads CASSSGYQETQYF. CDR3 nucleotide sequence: TGTGCCAGCAGTTCCGGCTATCAAGAGACCCAGTACTTC. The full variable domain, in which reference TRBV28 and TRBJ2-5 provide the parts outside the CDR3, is DVKVTQSSRYLVKRTGEKVFLECVQDMDHENMFWYRQDPGLGLRLIYFSYDVKMKEKGDIPEGYSVSREKKERFSLILESASTNQTSMYLCASSSGYQETQYFGPGTRLLVL.